This record looks at one TCR beta chain sequence and its context. Its antigen target is currently unknown. Base qualities are missing; no much larger clone stands one base away. What this sample's time point label stands for: about 28 days (+/-7) after the second vaccine dose. AZD1222 recipients with second doses at about 4 weeks or about 12 weeks were pooled, because spike-specific TCR depth and breadth did not differ between schedules. Samples from vaccinated people were obtained from the UK trials COV001 and COV002, which included a single-blind randomized controlled phase 2/3 trial of AZD1222 (ChAdOx1 nCoV-19) in healthy adults. Trial participant PBMC samples were collected at day 0 and day 28 after the second dose for TCRbeta chain sequencing. The source of the sample is a study of T cell responses to AZD1222 COVID-19 vaccine (dated by TCRdb to about 2021). Regarding the complete study: A total of approximately 230 trial participants underwent TCR sequencing, of whom 207 received two doses of AZD1222 and around 26 received two doses of the MenACWY control vaccine. Trial participants were enrolled by age into 18-55, 56-69 and 70-plus year subgroups, with 148, 28 and 57 TCR-sequenced participants respectively.

Taken from the germline V gene, the CDR1 and CDR2 loops are KGHSH and LQKENI. Taken from cysteine to phenylalanine, the CDR3 has 11 residues. Only the CDR3 portion is preserved as DNA: 33 bases, with reading frame beginning at the first base. A distance of 4 bases separates the germline ends of V and J, which lose 3 bases and 6 bases respectively. The CDR3 regions of human TCRbeta chains were analyzed by immunosequencing. As for the original processing: Repertoire TCRs were matched against a reference library of SARS-CoV-2-specific TCRs generated with the MIRA antigen-specificity platform. Breadth was defined as the fraction of unique TCRs that were SARS-CoV-2-associated. Depth was defined as the fraction of total T cells that were SARS-CoV-2-associated. Using the MIRA data, each spike-specific TCR was assigned both to the spike region to which the TCR was reactive and to a CD4 or CD8 class. Log10-transformed breadth and depth values were compared by one-way ANOVA with Sidak's multiple comparisons tests. Sourced from immuneACCESS, this table was stored by TCRdb with only in-frame sequences that have V and J called. A share of the clones is absent; for the studies checked, an unresolved V gene accounts for under half, and the remainder has no known explanation. V and J calls and clone size are those listed in that table; D and trimming were worked out from the DNA. The sample table contains some 140,000 clones; only one count was recorded for 80% to 90% of them. Roughly a tenth of the sample rests with the top ten.

Results the study describes overall, beyond this receptor: Spike-specific TCR breadth and depth rose significantly after two AZD1222 doses compared with day 0 and with MenACWY recipients. Only five to seven AZD1222 recipients were SARS-CoV-2 seropositive at baseline, limiting conclusions about previously exposed vaccinees. The vaccine-associated CD4 TCRs covered the entire spike protein, and the dominant responses fell in regions 160-218 and 743-854. Because no day 14 peak-response samples were available, the repertoires could be characterized only after the peak T cell response. Most participants were white British and females outnumbered males, and the authors suggested that clonal diversity may have been underestimated. In the small 56-69-year group, the increase in depth fell short of significance, most likely because of low power. Reportedly, almost half of the unique spike-specific TCRs recognized epitopes lying outside the regions that are mutated in the B.1.351 and B.1.1.7 variants.

The receptor was derived from an adult who received the AZD1222 COVID-19 vaccine. The input for sequencing was peripheral blood, taken 28 days after the second AZD1222 dose. Recombination joined TRBV18 with TRBJ2-3; too little of a D gene remains to name it. The nucleotide sequence reads as follows: TGTGCCAGCTCACCCGTGGATACGCAGTATTTT. Translation gives CASSPVDTQYF.